Listed below are T cell receptor beta chains from one sample, sequenced in a study of radiation and T cells in renal cell carcinoma. Profiling relied on immunoSEQ multiplex PCR, and the TCRdb table lists in-frame clones only, not all of them. The table shows about 130,000 clones, with 80% to 85% occurring only once. The specimen was blood, collected from a patient whose treatment included radiotherapy and nephrectomy. The receptor source for this set is an older woman with renal cell carcinoma. Both conserved end residues are part of each CDR3. Each record gives: clone size, V gene, D gene, J gene, CDR3 DNA, CDR3 protein. The D gene is left open where the match is weak. Clone size is shown for a subset of rows, as once, few, many or a class of expanded clone.

NA	TRBV4-1	TRBD2	TRBJ2-7	TGCGCCAGCAGCCAAGATCGGGCTAGCGGGTACGAGCAGTACTTC	CASSQDRASGYEQYF
NA	TRBV30	NA	TRBJ1-1	TGTGCCTGGAGTGTGGAGGGCGGCACTGAAGCTTTCTTT	CAWSVEGGTEAFF
NA	TRBV5-1	NA	TRBJ2-3	TGCGCCAGCAGCCTAGTCAAGGCAGATACGCAGTATTTT	CASSLVKADTQYF
medium-sized	TRBV7-3	NA	TRBJ1-5	TGTGCCAACATGGGCCGGGCAGGTCGTATGATACCCAAGTCGGGAGGATATCAGCCCCAGCATTTT	CANMGRAGRMIPKSGGYQPQHF
NA	TRBV5-6	TRBD1	TRBJ2-5	TGTGCCAGCAGCTTCGACAGGGGAGAGACCCAGTACTTC	CASSFDRGETQYF
NA	TRBV6-1	NA	TRBJ1-3	TGTGCCAGCAGTGAGCAAGATGGAAACACCATATATTTT	CASSEQDGNTIYF
NA	TRBV19	NA	TRBJ2-5	TGTGCCAGTAGTATTCCCGGAGCGGCGGTGGAGACCCAGTACTTC	CASSIPGAAVETQYF
NA	TRBV28	NA	TRBJ1-3	TGTGCCAGCAGCCCTTGGAGCTCTGGAAACACCATATATTTT	CASSPWSSGNTIYF
NA	TRBV9	NA	TRBJ1-5	TGTGCCAGCAGCGTAGGCCCAGGGGATAGACATCAGCCCCAGCATTTT	CASSVGPGDRHQPQHF
NA	TRBV11-3	NA	TRBJ1-4	TGTGCCAGCAGCAGACTTGCCGGGGGTAAACTGTTTTTT	CASSRLAGGKLFF
NA	TRBV20-1	NA	TRBJ2-2	TGCAGTGCTAGAAAGGCCGGGGAGCTGTTTTTT	CSARKAGELFF
once	TRBV27	NA	TRBJ2-7	TGTGCCAGCAGCGCCCCGGGGAAGGGGGTGAGAAAGTACGAGCAGTACTTC	CASSAPGKGVRKYEQYF
NA	TRBV4-1	TRBD2	TRBJ2-2	TGCGCCAGCAGCCAAGGACCGACTAGCGGGGGGTTAAACACCGGGGAGCTGTTTTTT	CASSQGPTSGGLNTGELFF
once	TRBV5-1	NA	TRBJ2-5	TGCGCCAGCAGCTCCTCGGGACAATCAAAAGAGACCCAGTACTTC	CASSSSGQSKETQYF
NA	TRBV4-2	TRBD2	TRBJ2-3	TGTGCCAGCAGCCAACCCGCTTCGGGGGGGGTAGATACGCAGTATTTT	CASSQPASGGVDTQYF
few	TRBV6-5	NA	TRBJ1-1	TGTGCCAGCAGTCGCGACCCTAACACTGAAGCTTTCTTT	CASSRDPNTEAFF
NA	TRBV7-7	TRBD2	TRBJ2-5	TGTGCTAGCAGCTTAGTCGGAGCGGGACAAGAGACCCAGTACTTC	CASSLVGAGQETQYF
NA	TRBV9	NA	TRBJ2-5	TGTGCCAGCAGCGCCGAAGACAGGTGGGGGGACGAGACCCAGTACTTC	CASSAEDRWGDETQYF
NA	TRBV25-1	NA	TRBJ1-5	TGTGCCAGCAGTCCTCGGGGATATAGCAATCAGCCCCAGCATTTT	CASSPRGYSNQPQHF
NA	TRBV4-1	TRBD1	TRBJ1-4	TGCGCCAGCAGCCAACGAGGGACAGTCGGCGAAAAACTGTTTTTT	CASSQRGTVGEKLFF
once	TRBV5-1	NA	TRBJ2-7	TGCGCCAGCAGCTTGTTCGGGTCTGTCGGAGCCCAATACGAGCAGTACTTC	CASSLFGSVGAQYEQYF
NA	TRBV28	TRBD1	TRBJ1-4	TGTGCCAGCAGCTCGGACAGGTCGGATGAAAAACTGTTTTTT	CASSSDRSDEKLFF
NA	TRBV11-3	NA	TRBJ1-1	TGTGCCAGCAGCCCAGCCCCATTCCGTGAAGCTTTCTTT	CASSPAPFREAFF
NA	TRBV30	TRBD1	TRBJ1-1	TGTGCCTGGAGTGGGGACAGGGACGAGGCTGAAGCTTTCTTT	CAWSGDRDEAEAFF
NA	TRBV28	NA	TRBJ1-2	TGTGCCAGCAGTTACCACAGGACGTTAAACTATGGCTACACCTTC	CASSYHRTLNYGYTF
NA	TRBV19	NA	TRBJ2-2	TGTGCCAGTAGGGGGGATTTTAACACCGGGGAGCTGTTTTTT	CASRGDFNTGELFF
NA	TRBV5-4	NA	TRBJ2-7	TGTGCCAGCAGCTTTGGGGACAAGGCCTACGAGCAGTACTTC	CASSFGDKAYEQYF
NA	TRBV14	NA	TRBJ2-2	TGTGCCAGCAGCCAAGCACCCGTCGGGGAGCTGTTTTTT	CASSQAPVGELFF
NA	TRBV9	TRBD2	TRBJ2-1	TGTGCCAGCAGCGTAGGTGGGGGAGCGGGAGGGCCATCGCGATATGATGAGCAGTTCTTC	CASSVGGGAGGPSRYDEQFF
once	TRBV6-5	NA	TRBJ1-3	TGTGCCAGCAGGATGGACAGCTCTGGAAACACCATATATTTT	CASRMDSSGNTIYF
once	TRBV2	NA	TRBJ2-7	TGTGCCAGCAGTGAAATTATATACGAGCAGTACTTC	CASSEIIYEQYF
NA	TRBV7-3	NA	TRBJ2-7	TGTGCCAGCAGCTACTCAGGGAGCCACGAGCAGTACTTC	CASSYSGSHEQYF
NA	TRBV27	NA	TRBJ2-7	TGTGCCAGCAGTTTTCAGGGCTCCTACGAGCAGTACTTC	CASSFQGSYEQYF
NA	TRBV7-8	TRBD1	TRBJ2-7	TGTGCCAGCAGCTTAGATTGGCAGGGGGTAGGGTACTTC	CASSLDWQGVGYF
NA	TRBV30	NA	TRBJ2-1	TGTGCCTGCACTCTGGGCTCCTACAATGAGCAGTTCTTC	CACTLGSYNEQFF
many	TRBV7-9	TRBD1	TRBJ1-1	TGTGCCAGCAGCTCTTGGACAGGGGCGAACACTGAAGCTTTCTTT	CASSSWTGANTEAFF
NA	TRBV5-6	NA	TRBJ2-7	TGTGCCAGCAGCTTGGACAGGGCGATAGACGAGCAGTACTTC	CASSLDRAIDEQYF
NA	TRBV5-6	NA	TRBJ1-6	TGTGCCAGCAGCCCCGGGGGCACAAGCCGATCACCCCTCCACTTT	CASSPGGTSRSPLHF
NA	TRBV7-9	TRBD2	TRBJ2-7	TGTGCCAGCAGCCGGACTAGCGGGAGGGCCCACGAGCAGTACTTC	CASSRTSGRAHEQYF
NA	TRBV19	NA	TRBJ1-2	TGTGCCAGTACCCCGGGGCCCAACTATGGCTACACCTTC	CASTPGPNYGYTF
NA	TRBV10-3	NA	TRBJ2-7	TGTGCCGTCTCAATGTCTAGCGACGAGCAGTACTTC	CAVSMSSDEQYF
NA	TRBV5-1	TRBD1	TRBJ2-5	TGCGCCAGCAGCTTGGACGGGACAGGGGAAGAGACCCAGTACTTC	CASSLDGTGEETQYF
NA	TRBV30	NA	TRBJ1-6	TGTGCCTGGAGTGTCGGCCGCGGGGCGGGAAATTCACCCCTCCACTTT	CAWSVGRGAGNSPLHF
NA	TRBV2	NA	TRBJ1-4	TGTGCCAGCAGTGAAATCGTCCAGGTTGGCGAAAAACTGTTTTTT	CASSEIVQVGEKLFF